The 11 T cell receptor beta chains in this list originate from one sample, sequenced in a study of blood T cell repertoires in COVID-19. This table comes from immunoSEQ multiplex PCR, and its TCRdb copy is limited to in-frame clones, with some not included. Of fewer than 200,000 clones listed, about four fifths were seen once; the top ten hold 8.1%. Sequenced material: peripheral blood. These receptors originate from a woman aged 55-70 years with COVID-19, enrolled during active disease.

This chain uses TRBV19 with TRBJ2-4, with D unclear. CDR3 length equals 15 residues. Trimming removed 2 bases at V and 2 bases at J, with 10 bases between. Germline values: CDR1 LNHDA, CDR2 SQIVND (reference sequence). The chain's CDR3 is CASSIRSGSKNIQYF. In nucleotides, the CDR3 is TGTGCCAGTAGTATACGGTCCGGGTCCAAAAACATTCAGTACTTC.

The DNA of the CDR3 is TGTGCCAGCAGCCAACCTCAGGGGCAGAAACTGTTTTTT. The encoded protein is CASSQPQGQKLFF. The rearrangement joins TRBV3-1 (or the pseudogene TRBV3-2) to TRBJ1-4, with a possible D match to TRBD1 (6 bases). Between the trimmed V and J ends, which lost 2 bases and 11 bases, there was a span of 12 bases. There are 13 residues in the CDR3. Germline-derived CDR1 and CDR2 are LGHDT and YNNKEL (reference sequence).

The chain employs TRBV28 and TRBJ2-4; the D gene is possibly TRBD2 (5 bases). The germline V gene encodes CDR1 MDHEN and CDR2 SYDVKM. The V end was cut by 6 bases, the J end by 2 bases, with 8 bases between. The CDR3 contains 13 residues. CDR3 region: CASREGTKNIQYF. As DNA, the CDR3 is TGTGCCAGCAGAGAGGGAACCAAAAACATTCAGTACTTC.

CDR3 in amino acids: CASSRVVGQQNTGELFF. CDR3 nucleotide sequence: TGTGCCAGCTCCCGAGTGGTAGGACAGCAGAACACCGGGGAGCTGTTTTTT. V gene TRBV18 combines with J gene TRBJ2-2; tentative D call: TRBD1 (6 bases). There are 17 residues in the CDR3. The germline V gene encodes CDR1 KGHSH and CDR2 LQKENI. The V end was cut by 6 bases, the J end by 1 base, with 18 bases between.

This clone was detected once. This chain uses TRBV28 with TRBJ1-4; D possibly corresponds to TRBD1 (5 bases). Trimming left V 4 bases short and J 0 bases short, with 12 bases between. Germline values: CDR1 MDHEN, CDR2 SYDVKM. This CDR3 region has 16 residues. The CDR3 spells CASSSTGFATNEKLFF. The CDR3 DNA sequence: TGTGCCAGCAGTTCCACAGGCTTTGCAACTAATGAAAAACTGTTTTTT.

The gene calls are TRBV4-3 and TRBJ1-2, with a possible D match to TRBD1 (5 bases). V was trimmed by 3 bases and J by 5 bases, leaving 25 bases between them. Germline values: CDR1 LGHNA, CDR2 YSLEER. This CDR3 spans 18 amino acids. This CDR3 is CASSQERAYQGLIYGYTF. The CDR3 nucleotides read TGCGCCAGCAGCCAGGAGCGGGCTTACCAGGGTTTAATTTATGGCTACACCTTC.

The rearrangement uses TRBV6-2 or TRBV6-3 and TRBJ1-5; D remains ambiguous. Trimming left V 6 bases short and J 7 bases short, with 13 bases between. Germline CDR1 MNHEY, CDR2 SVGEGT. The length of the CDR3 is 13 residues. CDR3 DNA: TGTGCCAGCAGCCTCGGAGGGTTCCAGCCCCAGCATTTT. This gives the protein CASSLGGFQPQHF.

Of note for this clone: At one end, the junction sequence differs from germline, possibly due to a read error. CDR3 sequence reads: CATSILTGDGPRDF. The DNA of the CDR3 is TGTGCCACCAGCATCCTCACAGGGGATGGGCCCCGGGACTTC. The rearrangement joins TRBV15 to TRBJ2-5; 7 bases fit TRBD1. Germline CDR1 LNHNV, CDR2 YYDKDF (reference sequence). The CDR3 is made up of 14 amino acids.

The chain uses TRBV14 and TRBJ1-3, with 11 bases fitting TRBD1. CDR1 SGHDN and CDR2 FVKESK come from the germline V gene. This CDR3 contains 15 residues. The junction had 4 bases not matched to a gene; V was cut back by 4 bases and J by 5 bases. CDR3 sequence (DNA): TGTGCCAGCAGCCCCGGACAGGGGGCTCGAAACACCATATATTTT. This sequence encodes CASSPGQGARNTIYF.

This sequence joins TRBV4-2 and TRBJ2-7; D possibly corresponds to TRBD2 (5 bases). Germline assignment: CDR1 LGHNA and CDR2 YNFKEQ. This CDR3 spans 14 amino acids. Trimming removed 2 bases at V and 5 bases at J, with 13 bases between. CDR3 nucleotides: TGTGCCAGCAGCCAACCCGGGAAACGTCACGAGCAGTACTTC. As protein: CASSQPGKRHEQYF.

This clone was observed a handful of times. The chain recombines TRBV19 with TRBJ2-5; D is ambiguous. Per the germline V gene, CDR1 is LNHDA and CDR2 is SQIVND (reference sequence). CDR3 length: 12 residues. V was cut by 1 base and J by 4 bases, with 4 bases left in between. CDR3 region: CASSIAGETQYF. The CDR3 DNA is TGTGCCAGTAGTATAGCGGGAGAGACCCAGTACTTC.